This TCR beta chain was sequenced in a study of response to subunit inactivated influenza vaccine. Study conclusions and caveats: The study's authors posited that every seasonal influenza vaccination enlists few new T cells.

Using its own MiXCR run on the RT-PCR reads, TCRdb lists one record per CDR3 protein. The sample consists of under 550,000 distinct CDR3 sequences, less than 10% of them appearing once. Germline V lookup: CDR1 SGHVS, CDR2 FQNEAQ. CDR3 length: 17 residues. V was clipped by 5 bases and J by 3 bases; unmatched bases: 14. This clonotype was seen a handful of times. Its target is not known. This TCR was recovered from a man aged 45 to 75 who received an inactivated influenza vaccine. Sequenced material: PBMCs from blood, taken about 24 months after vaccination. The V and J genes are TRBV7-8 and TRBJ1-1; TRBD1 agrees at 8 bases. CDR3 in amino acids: CASSPRTGKGRDTEAFF. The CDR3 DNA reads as TGTGCCAGCAGCCCACGGACAGGGAAAGGGCGGGACACTGAAGCTTTCTTT.